One TCR beta chain is described in this entry. Antigen specificity is unknown. V dropped 10 bases and J dropped 4; count of bases not matched to a gene: 6. CDR1 and CDR2 (germline): MNHNS, SASEGT. The CDR3 spans 15 residues. Only in-frame clones appear in the TCRdb table, and some are missing; sequencing was by immunoSEQ multiplex PCR. The sample yields 30,000 to 45,000 clones, roughly four fifths seen once. This specimen belongs to a study of graft-versus-host responses after intestinal transplantation. Overall study: Anti-thymocyte globulin served as induction for all recipients, who then took tacrolimus and steroids for about three years.

The study, taken as a whole, reports: In recipient marrow, GvH clones were found, and some appeared first in ileum or blood. Maximum circulating GvH clone levels tracked with early post-transplant HvG decreases. Within the allografts of patients who had graft-donor T cell macrochimerism, graft-versus-host to host-versus-graft clonal ratios were high.

The TCR originated in a human patient who received an intestinal transplant, so some T cells may come from the graft donor. The sequenced sample was PBMCs, obtained 1,000 to 1,300 days after transplant. The chain carries TRBV6-1 and TRBJ2-3; TRBD2 matches 15 bases. In DNA form, the CDR3 reads TGTGCCACCCGGGGACTAGCGGGAGGACCAGATACGCAGTATTTT. Amino acids: CATRGLAGGPDTQYF.